This entry concerns a single T cell receptor (beta chain). The record originates from a study of OX40 agonist ivuxolimab in advanced cancers. Profiled with immunoSEQ multiplex PCR; TCRdb holds only in-frame clones, not every one. Of under 80,000 clones in the sample, 89% were seen once. The CDR3 runs 14 residues. Between the trimmed V and J ends, which lost 2 bases and 0 bases, there was a span of 9 bases. CDR1 and CDR2 (germline): SGHNT, YYREEE (reference sequence). The J gene is TRBJ2-7, the V gene TRBV5-4; D is ambiguous. The clonotype originates from an adult with an advanced solid tumor such as melanoma, head and neck, liver or kidney cancer. Sequencing used CD4+ or CD8+ T cells sorted from blood, obtained in a trial of the OX40 agonist ivuxolimab. DNA for the CDR3: TGTGCCAGCAGCTTCGGCGGTTTCTCCTACGAGCAGTACTTC. This gives the protein CASSFGGFSYEQYF.